This T cell receptor (beta chain) was retrieved from a study of preoperative IRX-2 immunotherapy in early breast cancer. Treatment: preoperative locoregional IRX-2 cytokine immunotherapy. Samples came from a phase Ib trial of preoperative locoregional IRX-2 cytokine immunotherapy. Per germline, CDR1 MNHNS and CDR2 SASEGT. The germline V and J ends were trimmed by 2 bases and 15 bases, with 17 bases remaining between them. The CDR3 runs 14 residues. The repertoire was sequenced with immunoSEQ multiplex PCR; TCRdb's copy has only in-frame clones and lacks some. The data contain around 35,000 clones, 90% to 95% of them singletons.

The chain joins TRBV6-1 to TRBJ1-6, with a tentative D call TRBD1 (6 bases). This sample was taken from a patient treated with IRX-2 immunotherapy. This clonotype originated in a human donor with breast cancer. The CDR3 sequence: CASSEQGSLLGLHF. The DNA of the CDR3 is TGTGCCAGCAGTGAACAGGGGTCCCTACTTGGCCTCCACTTT.